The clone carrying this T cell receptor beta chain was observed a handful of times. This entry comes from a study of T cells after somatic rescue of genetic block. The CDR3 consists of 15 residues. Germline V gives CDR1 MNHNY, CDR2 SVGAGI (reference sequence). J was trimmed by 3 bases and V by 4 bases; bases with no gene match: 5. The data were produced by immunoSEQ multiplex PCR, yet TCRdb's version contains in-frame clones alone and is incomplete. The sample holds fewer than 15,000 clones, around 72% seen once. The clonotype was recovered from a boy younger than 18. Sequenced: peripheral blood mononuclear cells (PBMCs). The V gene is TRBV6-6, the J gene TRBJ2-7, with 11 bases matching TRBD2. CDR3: CASSFGLAGVYEQYF. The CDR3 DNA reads TGTGCCAGCAGTTTCGGACTAGCGGGCGTCTACGAGCAGTACTTC.